Below, one TCR beta chain is given with its context. This sample is part of a study of T cell changes during pregnancy in multiple sclerosis. Measured with immunoSEQ multiplex PCR; TCRdb has only the in-frame clones, and not every one. The data hold tens of thousands of clones, with 80% to 95% observed a single time. Trimming cost V 3 bases and J 6 bases; bases outside gene matches: 4. Germline values: CDR1 SGHTA, CDR2 FQGNSA. The CDR3 is 14 residues long. This clonotype was obtained from a female donor with multiple sclerosis, enrolled in a pregnancy study. The sample here was CD4+ T cells from peripheral blood mononuclear cells, taken in the third trimester of pregnancy. This rearrangement joins TRBV7-2 to TRBJ2-3; 9 bases are a match to TRBD2. CDR3 sequence reads: CASSFRRGGDTQYF. The CDR3 bases are TGTGCCAGCAGCTTCAGGCGGGGGGGGGATACGCAGTATTTT.